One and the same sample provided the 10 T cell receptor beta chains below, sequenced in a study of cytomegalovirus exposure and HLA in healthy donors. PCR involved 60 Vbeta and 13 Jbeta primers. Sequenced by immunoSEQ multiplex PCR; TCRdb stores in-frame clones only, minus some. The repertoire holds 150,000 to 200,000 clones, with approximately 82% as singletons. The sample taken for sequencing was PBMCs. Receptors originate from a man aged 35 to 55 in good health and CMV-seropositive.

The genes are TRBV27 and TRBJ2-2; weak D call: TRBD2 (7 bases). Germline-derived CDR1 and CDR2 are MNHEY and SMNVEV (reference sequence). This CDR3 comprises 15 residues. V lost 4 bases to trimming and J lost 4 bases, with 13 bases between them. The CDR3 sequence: CASSWAGEGTGELFF. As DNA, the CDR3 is TGTGCCAGCAGTTGGGCAGGGGAGGGCACCGGGGAGCTGTTTTTT.

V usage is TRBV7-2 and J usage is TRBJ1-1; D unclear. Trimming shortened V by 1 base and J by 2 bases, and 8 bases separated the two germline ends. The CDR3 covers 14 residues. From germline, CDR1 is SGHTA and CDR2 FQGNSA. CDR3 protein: CASSLGGRNTEAFF. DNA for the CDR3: TGTGCCAGCAGCTTAGGAGGAAGAAACACTGAAGCTTTCTTT.

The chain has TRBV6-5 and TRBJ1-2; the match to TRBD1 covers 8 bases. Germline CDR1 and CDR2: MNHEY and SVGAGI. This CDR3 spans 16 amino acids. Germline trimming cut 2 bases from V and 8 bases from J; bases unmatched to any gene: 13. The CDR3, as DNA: TGTGCCAGCAGTTACACCTTAGGACAGGGAGTGGGGGGCTACACCTTC. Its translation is CASSYTLGQGVGGYTF.

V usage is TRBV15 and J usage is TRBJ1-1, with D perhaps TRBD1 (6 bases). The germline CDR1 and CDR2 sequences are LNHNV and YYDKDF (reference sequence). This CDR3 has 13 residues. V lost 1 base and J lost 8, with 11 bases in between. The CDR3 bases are TGTGCCACCAGCAGAGTACAGGGAGAGGAAGCTTTCTTT. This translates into CATSRVQGEEAFF.

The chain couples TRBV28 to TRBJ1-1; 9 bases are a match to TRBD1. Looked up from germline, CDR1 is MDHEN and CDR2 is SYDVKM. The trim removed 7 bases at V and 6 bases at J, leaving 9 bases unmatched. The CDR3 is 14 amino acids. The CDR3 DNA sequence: TGTGCCAGCACCTTAGGGGACAGGGTCCCTGAAGCTTTCTTT. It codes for CASTLGDRVPEAFF.

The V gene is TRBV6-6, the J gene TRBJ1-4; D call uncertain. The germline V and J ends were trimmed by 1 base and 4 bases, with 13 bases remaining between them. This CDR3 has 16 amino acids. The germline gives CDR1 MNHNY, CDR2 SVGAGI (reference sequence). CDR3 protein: CASSYYSRQNNEKLFF. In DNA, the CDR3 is TGTGCCAGCAGTTACTACTCGAGGCAGAATAATGAAAAACTGTTTTTT.

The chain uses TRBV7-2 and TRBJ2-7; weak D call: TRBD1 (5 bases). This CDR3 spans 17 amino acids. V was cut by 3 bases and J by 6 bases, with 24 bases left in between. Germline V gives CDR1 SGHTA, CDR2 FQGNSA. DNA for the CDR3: TGTGCCAGCAGCTTGGTATTAGGGGTAGGGGTCCACGGCGAGCAGTACTTC. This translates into CASSLVLGVGVHGEQYF.

The CDR3 loop reads CATSRPGGLAGTDTQYF. The CDR3 DNA sequence: TGTGCCACCAGCAGGCCAGGGGGACTAGCAGGCACAGATACGCAGTATTTT. The V call is TRBV15, the J call TRBJ2-3; 9 nucleotides agree with TRBD2. Germline V gene data show CDR1 as LNHNV and CDR2 as YYDKDF (reference sequence). CDR3 length equals 17 residues. The V segment lost 3 bases and the J segment 1 base; nucleotides outside the gene matches: 8.

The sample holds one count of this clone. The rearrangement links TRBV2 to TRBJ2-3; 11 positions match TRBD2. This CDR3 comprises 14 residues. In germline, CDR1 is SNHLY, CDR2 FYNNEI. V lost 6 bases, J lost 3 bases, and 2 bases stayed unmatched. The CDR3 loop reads CASSLAGGTDTQYF. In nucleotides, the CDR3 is TGTGCCAGCAGCCTAGCGGGAGGAACAGATACGCAGTATTTT.

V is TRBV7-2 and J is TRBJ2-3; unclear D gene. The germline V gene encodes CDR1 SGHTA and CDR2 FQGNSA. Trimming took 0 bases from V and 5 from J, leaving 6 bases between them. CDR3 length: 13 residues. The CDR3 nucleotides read TGTGCCAGCAGCTTAGCGAGGCGAGATACGCAGTATTTT. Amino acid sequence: CASSLARRDTQYF.